Shown below are 14 T cell receptor beta chains from a single sample sequenced in a study of tumor-infiltrating lymphocytes in localized non-small cell lung cancer. Assay: immunoSEQ multiplex PCR; the TCRdb copy retains only in-frame clones and omits some. Of 15,000 to 20,000 clones listed, approximately 80% are singletons. The sample comprised uninvolved lung tissue not adjacent to the tumor. These receptors originate from a human donor with non-small cell lung cancer.

This clone appeared once. The V gene is TRBV5-1, the J gene TRBJ2-7; D not certain. Between the trimmed V and J ends, which lost 4 bases and 5 bases, there was a span of 13 bases. The V gene's germline CDR1 is SGHRS and CDR2 YFSETQ. This CDR3 is 13 amino acids long. The chain's CDR3 is CASSLFRPNEQYF. The CDR3 nucleotides read TGCGCCAGCAGCCTTTTCAGGCCCAACGAGCAGTACTTC.

The V call is TRBV27, the J call TRBJ2-7, with D possibly being TRBD1 or TRBD2 (5 bases each). CDR1 MNHEY and CDR2 SMNVEV come from the germline V gene (reference sequence). Trimming left V 3 bases short and J 7 bases short, with 13 bases between. CDR3 length equals 13 residues. The CDR3 sequence: CASSFRDGLEQYF. For the CDR3, the DNA is TGTGCCAGCAGTTTTAGGGACGGACTGGAGCAGTACTTC.

The chain recombines TRBV5-1 with TRBJ2-7; TRBD2 might be the D (5 bases). This CDR3 has 15 amino acids. CDR1 is SGHRS and CDR2 is YFSETQ in the germline V gene. Between the trimmed V and J ends, which lost 1 base and 1 base, there was a span of 12 bases. As DNA, the CDR3 is TGCGCCAGCAGCTTGAGCGGCCTACGTTCCTACGAGCAGTACTTC. Its protein product is CASSLSGLRSYEQYF.

The rearrangement uses TRBV4-2 and TRBJ2-7; the match to TRBD2 covers 11 bases. Trimming took 1 base from V and 1 from J; bases not matched to a gene: 0. Germline V CDR1 and CDR2: LGHNA, YNFKEQ. This CDR3 contains 15 residues. Here the CDR3 reads CASSQGLAGSYEQYF. The DNA of the CDR3 is TGTGCCAGCAGCCAAGGACTAGCGGGATCCTACGAGCAGTACTTC.

This chain links TRBV5-6 with TRBJ2-1; 11 bases are a match to TRBD2. Trimming took 5 bases from V and 7 from J; bases not matched to a gene: 5. Germline V CDR1 and CDR2: SGHDT, YYEEEE. The CDR3 is 14 residues long. CDR3 loop: CASRLAGGGNEQFF. The CDR3 region has the DNA TGTGCCAGCAGGCTAGCGGGAGGAGGAAATGAGCAGTTCTTC.

This clone was seen more than once but under ten times. The chain carries TRBV6-5 and TRBJ1-4; no clear D gene. Germline loops: CDR1 MNHEY, CDR2 SVGAGI. V lost 4 bases to trimming and J lost 5 bases, with 11 bases between them. CDR3 length: 14 amino acids. CDR3 protein: CASSSGPINEKLFF. Written as DNA, the CDR3 is TGTGCCAGCAGTTCTGGACCCATAAATGAAAAACTGTTTTTT.

The J gene is TRBJ1-1, the V gene TRBV6-5; D not resolved. V was clipped by 7 bases and J by 4 bases, with 16 bases between them. Germline V gives CDR1 MNHEY, CDR2 SVGAGI. CDR3 length equals 14 residues. CDR3 in amino acids: CASTQSLGSTEAFF. In nucleotides, the CDR3 is TGTGCCAGCACCCAATCGCTTGGATCCACTGAAGCTTTCTTT.

The chain combines TRBV14 with TRBJ2-5; 8 bases are shared with TRBD1. The CDR3 has 14 amino acids. In germline, CDR1 is SGHDN, CDR2 FVKESK. The ends lost 4 bases at V and 4 bases at J; junction bases unmatched: 5. CDR3 protein: CASSPWTGSETQYF. The DNA of the CDR3 is TGTGCCAGCAGCCCCTGGACAGGGTCAGAGACCCAGTACTTC.

The chain couples TRBV4-2 to TRBJ2-5; 10 bases fit TRBD2. After removal of 4 bases from V and 5 bases from J, the junction contained 16 bases not matched to a gene. The V gene's germline CDR1 is LGHNA and CDR2 YNFKEQ. The length of the CDR3 is 18 residues. CDR3 nucleotides: TGTGCCAGCAGCCTAGAACCGGGACTAGCGAATCTCGGGGAGACCCAGTACTTC. Translation: CASSLEPGLANLGETQYF.

This chain connects TRBV6-1 to TRBJ1-2; no definite D call. V was cut by 1 base and J by 3 bases, with 9 bases left in between. CDR3 length equals 14 residues. Germline V gene lookup returns CDR1 MNHNS and CDR2 SASEGT. The CDR3 loop reads CASSEGMGYYGYTF. The CDR3 bases are TGTGCCAGCAGTGAAGGGATGGGGTACTATGGCTACACCTTC.

The gene calls are TRBV19 and TRBJ2-3, with D perhaps matching TRBD2 (6 bases). CDR1 LNHDA and CDR2 SQIVND come from the germline V gene (reference sequence). The CDR3 has 14 residues. V was trimmed by 5 bases and J by 4 bases, leaving 13 bases between them. This CDR3 reads CASSSGAFADTQYF. Written as DNA, the CDR3 is TGTGCCAGTAGTTCGGGAGCGTTCGCAGATACGCAGTATTTT.

This chain uses TRBV7-9 with TRBJ1-1, with D possibly matching TRBD1 (6 bases). Germline loops: CDR1 SEHNR, CDR2 FQNEAQ (reference sequence). The length of the CDR3 is 16 residues. With 4 bases removed from V and 5 bases from J, the gap between germline ends came to 20 bases. CDR3 protein: CASSSTAGTKGTEAFF. The CDR3 region has the DNA TGTGCCAGCAGCTCAACCGCCGGGACAAAGGGGACTGAAGCTTTCTTT.

The rearrangement joins TRBV4-1 to TRBJ1-2; D ambiguous. V lost 0 bases and J 4 bases, leaving 15 bases between the germline ends. Germline CDR1 is MGHRA and CDR2 is YSYEKL. The CDR3 runs 16 residues. CDR3 nucleotides: TGCGCCAGCAGCCAAGATCTCCAGCCAGGCGCCTATGGCTACACCTTC. Protein sequence: CASSQDLQPGAYGYTF.

The CDR3 DNA reads as TGCGCCAGCAGCTCCGCGGTCGGCGTCCCTGAAGCTTTCTTT. Translating it yields CASSSAVGVPEAFF. The rearrangement uses TRBV5-1 and TRBJ1-1, with no clear D. From germline, CDR1 is SGHRS and CDR2 YFSETQ. This CDR3 has 14 amino acids. The V end was cut by 3 bases, the J end by 6 bases, with 15 bases between.